This is a list of T cell receptor beta chains from one sample in a study of molecular identifiers for immune sequencing clone quantification. TCRdb re-analysed the PCR reads in MiXCR, keeping a single row per CDR3 protein. Among tens of thousands of distinct CDR3 sequences, around 18% were seen once, and the ten largest hold around 7%. What was sequenced was naive CD8+ T cells from blood, with Jurkat cell RNA spiked in. These receptors were collected from a human donor in good health. Some libraries in this study had Jurkat cell RNA spiked in. Both conserved end residues are part of each CDR3. The order of the fields is V gene, J gene, D gene, clone size, CDR3 DNA, CDR3 protein. The D gene is left open where the match is weak. Not all rows give a size; the values are once, few, many and, for expanded clones, a class.

V gene: TRBV4-1
J gene: TRBJ2-7
D gene: .
clone size: many
CDR3 DNA: TGCGCCAGCAGCCTTCCCGGCGGCCCCTACGAGCAGTACTTC
CDR3 protein: CASSLPGGPYEQYF

V gene: TRBV7-2
J gene: TRBJ2-7
D gene: TRBD2
clone size: many
CDR3 DNA: TGTGCCAGCAGCTTACCGGCCGGGTTCGGGACTAGAGGGTTCGAGCAGTACTTC
CDR3 protein: CASSLPAGFGTRGFEQYF

V gene: TRBV28
J gene: TRBJ2-5
D gene: TRBD2
clone size: many
CDR3 DNA: TGTGCCAGCAGTTTCCGACGGGAGGCCCAAGGGTACCAAGAGACCCAGTACTTC
CDR3 protein: CASSFRREAQGYQETQYF

V gene: TRBV13
J gene: TRBJ2-7
D gene: TRBD1
clone size: .
CDR3 DNA: TGTGCCAGCAGCTTAGGACGAGGGGGCTACGGACAGTACTTC
CDR3 protein: CASSLGRGGYGQYF

V gene: TRBV12-3/TRBV12-4
J gene: TRBJ2-1
D gene: .
clone size: many
CDR3 DNA: TGTGCCAGCAGTTTTGGTTCCTACAATGAGCAGTTCTTC
CDR3 protein: CASSFGSYNEQFF

V gene: TRBV4-3
J gene: TRBJ2-5
D gene: TRBD2
clone size: few
CDR3 DNA: TGCGCCAGCAGCCAAGATCGGGCGCTAGCGGGACGGGAGACCCAGTACTTC
CDR3 protein: CASSQDRALAGRETQYF

V gene: TRBV12-3/TRBV12-4
J gene: TRBJ1-5
D gene: .
clone size: many
CDR3 DNA: TGTGCCAGCAGTCCCACGAACATCGTGGGCCAGCCCCAGCATTTT
CDR3 protein: CASSPTNIVGQPQHF

V gene: TRBV7-8
J gene: TRBJ1-1
D gene: TRBD1
clone size: many
CDR3 DNA: TGTGCCAGCAGCCGGGGGACAGGAGAGGCTTTCTTT
CDR3 protein: CASSRGTGEAFF

V gene: TRBV6-5
J gene: TRBJ2-5
D gene: .
clone size: many
CDR3 DNA: TGTGCCAGCAGTACGGGGCAAGAGACCCAGTACTTC
CDR3 protein: CASSTGQETQYF

V gene: TRBV20-1
J gene: TRBJ1-2
D gene: .
clone size: many
CDR3 DNA: TGCAGTGCTTATGACCCGGGGGCAGTCTCTATAGCCAACTATGGCTACACCTTC
CDR3 protein: CSAYDPGAVSIANYGYTF

V gene: TRBV20-1
J gene: TRBJ2-1
D gene: .
clone size: many
CDR3 DNA: TGCAGTGCGCTGAGGTTATCCTACAATGAGCAGTTCTTC
CDR3 protein: CSALRLSYNEQFF

V gene: TRBV18
J gene: TRBJ2-4
D gene: .
clone size: many
CDR3 DNA: TGTGCCAGCTCACCCCTATCGGGGCGGGACAAAAACATTCAGTACTTC
CDR3 protein: CASSPLSGRDKNIQYF

V gene: TRBV6-1
J gene: TRBJ2-5
D gene: TRBD2
clone size: many
CDR3 DNA: TGTGCCAGCCGTCTAGCGGGAGCGGAGACCCAGTACTTC
CDR3 protein: CASRLAGAETQYF

V gene: TRBV20-1
J gene: TRBJ2-3
D gene: TRBD2
clone size: many
CDR3 DNA: TGCAGTGCTAGAGAGTTGGGGGGACTAGCCCGAGATACGCAGTATTTT
CDR3 protein: CSARELGGLARDTQYF

V gene: TRBV7-2
J gene: TRBJ2-3
D gene: .
clone size: few
CDR3 DNA: TGTGCCAGCAGCTTAACAGGGCGGGACGGCCCTCTGGATACGCAGTATTTT
CDR3 protein: CASSLTGRDGPLDTQYF

V gene: TRBV9
J gene: TRBJ2-1
D gene: TRBD2
clone size: many
CDR3 DNA: TGTGCCAGCAGCGGGACGGGACTAGTCACGTCTGAGCAGTTCTTC
CDR3 protein: CASSGTGLVTSEQFF

V gene: TRBV4-1
J gene: TRBJ2-7
D gene: TRBD1
clone size: many
CDR3 DNA: TGCGCCAGCAGCCAGGACGACAGGGTAGTCTACGAGCAGTACTTC
CDR3 protein: CASSQDDRVVYEQYF

V gene: TRBV6-4
J gene: TRBJ2-1
D gene: TRBD2
clone size: .
CDR3 DNA: TGTGCCAGCAGTCTTACTAGCGCGAAGTACAATGAGCAGTTCTTC
CDR3 protein: CASSLTSAKYNEQFF

V gene: TRBV25-1
J gene: TRBJ2-7
D gene: .
clone size: many
CDR3 DNA: TGTGCCAGCAGTGAATATAGGAGGACGGACGAGCAGTACTTC
CDR3 protein: CASSEYRRTDEQYF

V gene: TRBV3-1
J gene: TRBJ2-3
D gene: TRBD2
clone size: many
CDR3 DNA: TGTGCCAGCAGCCAGGGGGGGGCAGATACGCAGTATTTT
CDR3 protein: CASSQGGADTQYF

V gene: TRBV5-1
J gene: TRBJ2-7
D gene: .
clone size: many
CDR3 DNA: TGCGCCAGCAGCTGGGTACGCTCTGGACGTTACGAGCAGTACTTC
CDR3 protein: CASSWVRSGRYEQYF

V gene: TRBV27
J gene: TRBJ2-3
D gene: TRBD1
clone size: .
CDR3 DNA: TGTGCCAACAGAGTCAGGGGGTTAGCGATGTATTTT
CDR3 protein: CANRVRGLAMYF

V gene: TRBV27
J gene: TRBJ2-7
D gene: TRBD2
clone size: many
CDR3 DNA: TGTGCCAGCAGAGGGACTAACTCCTACGAGCAGTACTTC
CDR3 protein: CASRGTNSYEQYF

V gene: TRBV7-9
J gene: TRBJ2-1
D gene: TRBD2
clone size: many
CDR3 DNA: TGTGCCAGCAGCTTAGGGGCTAGCGGGAGTGAGCAGTTCTTC
CDR3 protein: CASSLGASGSEQFF